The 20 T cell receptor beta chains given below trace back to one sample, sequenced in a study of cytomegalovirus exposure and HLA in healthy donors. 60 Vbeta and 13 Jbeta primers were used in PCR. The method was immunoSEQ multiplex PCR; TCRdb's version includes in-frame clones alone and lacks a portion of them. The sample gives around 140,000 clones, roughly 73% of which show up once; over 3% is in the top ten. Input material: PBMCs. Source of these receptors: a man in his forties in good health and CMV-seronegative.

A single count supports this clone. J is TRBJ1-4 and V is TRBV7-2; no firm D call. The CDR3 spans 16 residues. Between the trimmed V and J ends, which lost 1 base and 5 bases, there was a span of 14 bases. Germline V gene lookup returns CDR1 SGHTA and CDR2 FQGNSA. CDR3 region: CASSLGAAVLNEKLFF. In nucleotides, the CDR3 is TGTGCCAGCAGCTTAGGCGCGGCCGTTTTAAATGAAAAACTGTTTTTT.

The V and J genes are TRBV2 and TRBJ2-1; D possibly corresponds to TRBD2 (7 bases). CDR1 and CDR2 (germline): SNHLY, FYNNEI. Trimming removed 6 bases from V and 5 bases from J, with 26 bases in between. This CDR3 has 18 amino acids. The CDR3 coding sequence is TGTGCCAGCAGCGGGGGGACATCTCTGACTAGCCTAAACAATGAGCAGTTCTTC. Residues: CASSGGTSLTSLNNEQFF.

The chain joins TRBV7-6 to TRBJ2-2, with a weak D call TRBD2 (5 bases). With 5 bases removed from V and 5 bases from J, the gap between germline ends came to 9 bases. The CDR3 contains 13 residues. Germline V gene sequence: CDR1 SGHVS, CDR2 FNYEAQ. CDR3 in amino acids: CASSPTGTGELFF. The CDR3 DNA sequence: TGTGCCAGCAGCCCGACGGGGACCGGGGAGCTGTTTTTT.

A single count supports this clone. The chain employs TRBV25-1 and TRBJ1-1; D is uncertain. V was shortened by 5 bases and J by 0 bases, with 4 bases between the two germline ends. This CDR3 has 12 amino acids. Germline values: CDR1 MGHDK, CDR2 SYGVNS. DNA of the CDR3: TGTGCCAGCAGTCCCATGAACACTGAAGCTTTCTTT. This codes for CASSPMNTEAFF.

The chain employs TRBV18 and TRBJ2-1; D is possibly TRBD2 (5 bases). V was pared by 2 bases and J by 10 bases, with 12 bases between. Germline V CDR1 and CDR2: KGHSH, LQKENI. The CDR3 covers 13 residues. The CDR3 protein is CASSPMSRVEQFF. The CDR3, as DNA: TGTGCCAGCTCACCAATGTCGCGGGTAGAGCAGTTCTTC.

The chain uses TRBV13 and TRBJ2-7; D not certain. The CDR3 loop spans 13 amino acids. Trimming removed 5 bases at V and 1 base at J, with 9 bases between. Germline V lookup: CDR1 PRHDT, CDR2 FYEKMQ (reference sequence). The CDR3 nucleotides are TGTGCCAGCAGCCCTAGGCGGTCCTACGAGCAGTACTTC. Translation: CASSPRRSYEQYF.

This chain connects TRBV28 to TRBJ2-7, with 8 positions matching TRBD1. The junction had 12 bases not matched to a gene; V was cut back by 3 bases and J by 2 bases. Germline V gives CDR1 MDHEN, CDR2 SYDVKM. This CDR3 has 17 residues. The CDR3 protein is CASSFLGQGRRTYEQYF. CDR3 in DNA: TGTGCCAGCAGTTTCCTCGGACAGGGAAGACGAACCTACGAGCAGTACTTC.

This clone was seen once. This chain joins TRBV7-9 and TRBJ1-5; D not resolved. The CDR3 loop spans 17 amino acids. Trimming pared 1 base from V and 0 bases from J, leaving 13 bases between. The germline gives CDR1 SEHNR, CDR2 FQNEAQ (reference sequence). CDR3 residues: CASSLGSGIYSNQPQHF. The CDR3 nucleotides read TGTGCCAGCAGCTTAGGTTCAGGAATCTATAGCAATCAGCCCCAGCATTTT.

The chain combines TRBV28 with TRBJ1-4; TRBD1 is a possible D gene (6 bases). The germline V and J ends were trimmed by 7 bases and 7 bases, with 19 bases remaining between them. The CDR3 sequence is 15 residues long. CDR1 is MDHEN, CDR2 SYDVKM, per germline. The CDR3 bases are TGTGCCAGCACCGAGGGGGGCGGGGGGAGTGAAAAACTGTTTTTT. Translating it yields CASTEGGGGSEKLFF.

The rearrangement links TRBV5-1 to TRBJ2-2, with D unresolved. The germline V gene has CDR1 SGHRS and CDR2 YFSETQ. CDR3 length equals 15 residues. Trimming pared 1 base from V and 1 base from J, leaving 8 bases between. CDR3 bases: TGCGCCAGCAGCTTGAGCCTAGTGAACACCGGGGAGCTGTTTTTT. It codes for CASSLSLVNTGELFF. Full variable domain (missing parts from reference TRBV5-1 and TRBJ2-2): KAGVTQTPRYLIKTRGQQVTLSCSPISGHRSVSWYQQTPGQGLQFLFEYFSETQRNKGNFPGRFSGRQFSNSRSEMNVSTLELGDSALYLCASSLSLVNTGELFFGEGSRLTVL.

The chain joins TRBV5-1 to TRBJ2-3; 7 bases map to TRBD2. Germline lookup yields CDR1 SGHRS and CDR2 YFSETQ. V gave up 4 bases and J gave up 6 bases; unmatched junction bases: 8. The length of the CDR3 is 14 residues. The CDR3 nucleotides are TGCGCCAGCAGCCCGGGGGAGGGTTGGGATACGCAGTATTTT. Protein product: CASSPGEGWDTQYF.

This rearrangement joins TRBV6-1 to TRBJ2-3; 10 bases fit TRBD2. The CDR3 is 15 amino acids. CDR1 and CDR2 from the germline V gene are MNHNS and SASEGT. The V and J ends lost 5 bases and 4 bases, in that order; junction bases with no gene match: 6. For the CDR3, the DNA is TGTGCCAGCAGTAGAGCGGGGGGGCTTGCAGATACGCAGTATTTT. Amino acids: CASSRAGGLADTQYF.

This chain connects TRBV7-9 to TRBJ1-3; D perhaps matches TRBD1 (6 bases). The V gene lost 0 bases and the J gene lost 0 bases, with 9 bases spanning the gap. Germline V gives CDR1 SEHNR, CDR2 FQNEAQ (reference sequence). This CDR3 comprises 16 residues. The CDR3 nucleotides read TGTGCCAGCAGCTTAGCGGGGGCCAACTCTGGAAACACCATATATTTT. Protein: CASSLAGANSGNTIYF. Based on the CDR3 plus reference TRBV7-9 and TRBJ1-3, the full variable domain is DTGVSQNPRHKITKRGQNVTFRCDPISEHNRLYWYRQTLGQGPEFLTYFQNEAQLEKSRLLSDRFSAERPKGSFSTLEIQRTEQGDSAMYLCASSLAGANSGNTIYFGEGSWLTVV.

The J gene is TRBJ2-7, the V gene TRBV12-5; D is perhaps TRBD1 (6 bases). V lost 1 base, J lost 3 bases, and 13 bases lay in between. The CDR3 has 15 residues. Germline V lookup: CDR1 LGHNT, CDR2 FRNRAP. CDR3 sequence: CASGLGTVDLYEQYF. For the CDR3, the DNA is TGTGCTAGTGGTTTGGGGACAGTCGATCTCTACGAGCAGTACTTC.

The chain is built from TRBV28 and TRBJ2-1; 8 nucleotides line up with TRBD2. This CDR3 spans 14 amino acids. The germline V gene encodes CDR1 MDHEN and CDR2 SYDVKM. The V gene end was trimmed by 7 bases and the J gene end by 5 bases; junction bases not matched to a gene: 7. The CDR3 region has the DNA TGTGCCAGCATTCCCGGGGGGGTGGACAATGAGCAGTTCTTC. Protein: CASIPGGVDNEQFF.

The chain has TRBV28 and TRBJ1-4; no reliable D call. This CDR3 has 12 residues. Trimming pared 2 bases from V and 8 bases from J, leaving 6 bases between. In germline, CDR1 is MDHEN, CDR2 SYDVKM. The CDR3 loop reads CASSLNKEKLFF. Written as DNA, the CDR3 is TGTGCCAGCAGTTTAAATAAAGAAAAACTGTTTTTT. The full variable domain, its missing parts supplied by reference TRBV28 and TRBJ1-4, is DVKVTQSSRYLVKRTGEKVFLECVQDMDHENMFWYRQDPGLGLRLIYFSYDVKMKEKGDIPEGYSVSREKKERFSLILESASTNQTSMYLCASSLNKEKLFFGSGTQLSVL.

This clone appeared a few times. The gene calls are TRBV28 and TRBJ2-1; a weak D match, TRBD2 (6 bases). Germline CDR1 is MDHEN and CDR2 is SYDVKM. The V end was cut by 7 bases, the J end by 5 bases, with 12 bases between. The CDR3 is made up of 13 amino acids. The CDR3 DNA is TGTGCCAGCAAGGAGGGGCCCAACAATGAGCAGTTCTTC. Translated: CASKEGPNNEQFF.

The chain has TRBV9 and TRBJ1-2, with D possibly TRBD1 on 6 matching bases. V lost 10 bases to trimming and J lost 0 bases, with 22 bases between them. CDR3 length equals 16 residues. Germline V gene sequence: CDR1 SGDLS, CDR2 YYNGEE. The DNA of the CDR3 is TGTGCCTCATGGGGTCGAGAACAGGGAGCTAACTATGGCTACACCTTC. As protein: CASWGREQGANYGYTF.

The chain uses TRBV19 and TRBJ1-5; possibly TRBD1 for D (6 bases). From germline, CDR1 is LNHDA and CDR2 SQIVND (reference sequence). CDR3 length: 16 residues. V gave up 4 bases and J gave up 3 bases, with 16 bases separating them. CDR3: CASSTILNRDNQPQHF. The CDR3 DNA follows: TGTGCCAGTAGTACGATTTTAAACAGGGACAATCAGCCCCAGCATTTT. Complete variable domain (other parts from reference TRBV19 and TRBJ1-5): DGGITQSPKYLFRKEGQNVTLSCEQNLNHDAMYWYRQDPGQGLRLIYYSQIVNDFQKGDIAEGYSVSREKKESFPLTVTSAQKNPTAFYLCASSTILNRDNQPQHFGDGTRLSIL.

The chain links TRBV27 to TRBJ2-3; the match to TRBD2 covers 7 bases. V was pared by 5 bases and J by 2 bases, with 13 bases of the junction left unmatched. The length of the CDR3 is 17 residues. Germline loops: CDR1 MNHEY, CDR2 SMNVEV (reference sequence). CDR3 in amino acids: CASSPTRAGSFTDTQYF. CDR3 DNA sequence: TGTGCCAGCAGTCCGACGAGAGCGGGGTCCTTCACAGATACGCAGTATTTT.